What follows describes a single T cell receptor (beta chain). TCRdb independently ran MiXCR on the 5' RACE reads; one entry per CDR3 protein. Counted here are roughly 250,000 distinct CDR3 sequences, 10% to 15% occurring once; the ten biggest clones make up 0.4% to 0.65%. The sample originates from a study of T cells after yellow fever vaccination. V was pared by 6 bases and J by 5 bases, with 8 bases of the junction left unmatched. This CDR3 comprises 14 residues. The TCR was taken from a man younger than 40 who received the YFV17D yellow fever vaccine. Sample: CD4+ T cells sorted from PBMCs, taken 45 days after the yellow fever booster vaccination. This chain uses TRBV12-3 or TRBV12-4 with TRBJ2-3, with TRBD2 matching 7 bases. CDR3 sequence: CASRAGWGGDTQYF. CDR3 in DNA: TGTGCCAGCAGAGCGGGATGGGGTGGAGATACGCAGTATTTT.